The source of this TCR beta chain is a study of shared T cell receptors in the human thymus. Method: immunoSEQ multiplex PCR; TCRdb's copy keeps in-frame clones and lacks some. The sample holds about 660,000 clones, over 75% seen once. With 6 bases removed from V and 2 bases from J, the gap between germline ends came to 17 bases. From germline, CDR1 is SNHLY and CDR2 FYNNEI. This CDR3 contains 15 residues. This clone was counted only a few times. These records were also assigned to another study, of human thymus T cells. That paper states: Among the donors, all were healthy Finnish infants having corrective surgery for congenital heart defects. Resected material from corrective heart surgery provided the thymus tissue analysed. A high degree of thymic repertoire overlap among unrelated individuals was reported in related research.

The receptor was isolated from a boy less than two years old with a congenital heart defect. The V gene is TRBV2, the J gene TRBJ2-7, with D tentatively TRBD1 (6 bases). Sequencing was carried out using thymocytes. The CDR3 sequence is CASRPGQLTPYEQYF. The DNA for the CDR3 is TGTGCCAGCAGACCCGGACAGCTCACCCCCTACGAGCAGTACTTC.